The rows below give T cell receptor beta chains drawn from one sample of a study of shared T cell receptors in the human thymus. The data were produced by immunoSEQ multiplex PCR, yet TCRdb's version contains in-frame clones alone and is incomplete. The table has hundreds of thousands of clones, 70% to 90% seen once. The same sample was also used in a study of human thymus T cells.

The source material was thymocytes. The source of these receptors is a boy younger than two with a congenital heart defect. Each CDR3 is given with its conserved first and last residue.

v_call | cdr3_aa
TRBV6-1 | CASRTGGNSYEQYF
TRBV11-2 | CASSLYTTGNTEAFF
TRBV11-2 | CASSPGQSYEQYF
TRBV5-6 | CASSLVIKGDNSPLHF
TRBV29-1 | CSVEGQGNTEAFF
TRBV6-1 | CASTKGAYEQYF
TRBV15 | CATSRSRTGNTIYF
TRBV14 | CASSQEAGGYEQYF
TRBV5-4 | CASSPGTGAPSYNEQFF
TRBV9 | CASSVAPTSGRNGELFF
TRBV15 | CATSRETGDLNIQYF
TRBV5-4 | CASSLPGTNSYEQYF
TRBV15 | CATSRDLTAPNTGELFF
TRBV30 | CAWNPQGGEAFF
TRBV28 | CASSLYGVYGYTF
TRBV5-5 | CASSPEGCGNGAYEQYF
TRBV19 | CASRTSPGRGGNQPQHF
TRBV7-2 | CASSLWGIPRDNYGYTF
TRBV25-1 | CASSVSPPGGREAFF
TRBV14 | CAINRLNTEAFF
TRBV5-4 | CASTPSAGTNEQFF
TRBV6-5 | CASGSAGESTGELFF
TRBV7-6 | CASSLREDQPQHF
TRBV7-4 | CASSPALQWSTEAFF
TRBV4-3 | CASSQTGTLNTGELFF
TRBV14 | CASSPRAGQGDPGANVLTF
TRBV5-6 | CASSLGRGGATEAFF
TRBV7-9 | CASGTVSYEQYF
TRBV2 | CASREGQEGSQPQHF
TRBV7-2 | CASSLIPRDRPFEAFF
TRBV7-6 | CASSPPGGPNTGELFF
TRBV27 | CASSLLQGASYNSPLHF
TRBV28 | CASSLSGRRGTEAFF
TRBV12-5 | CASGLIPGPTRGRPTDTGELFF
TRBV30 | CAWGRGGPQYF
TRBV28 | CASSLYPGQGYEQYF
TRBV5-6 | CASSVSQRNEQYF